The TCR beta chain described here comes from a study of Graves' ophthalmopathy and Graves' hyperthyroidism. Study context: Peripheral blood (taken before any treatment) was collected at initial diagnosis. General study findings and limits: Detection in blood was also observed for most expanded thyroid clonotypes above 0.001 frequency.

For donors with ophthalmopathy, the disease showed moderate-to-severe activity, reached CAS ≥3 and NOSPECS ≥4, and had lasted under 3 months. Concerning this clonotype: Its antigen is unidentified.

TCR beta CDR3 regions were amplified from RNA transcripts. HTBI-primed RT-PCR formed the first round, and a multiplex PCR formed the second. In TCRdb, the multiplex PCR reads were re-called with MiXCR into one record per CDR3 protein. Among more than 550,000 distinct CDR3 sequences listed, about two fifths were seen once. The V end lost 0 bases, the J end lost 3 bases, and 8 bases lay between the germline ends. This CDR3 has 15 amino acids. Germline V CDR1 and CDR2: SEHNR, FQNEAQ (reference sequence). Source material: peripheral blood. This clonotype was sampled from an adult man with Graves' ophthalmopathy. The chain couples TRBV7-9 to TRBJ2-2, with TRBD1 as a possible D gene (6 bases). For the CDR3, the DNA is TGTGCCAGCAGCTTAGCTTGGACAGACACCGGGGAGCTGTTTTTT. Its protein product is CASSLAWTDTGELFF.